This T cell receptor (beta chain) was sequenced for a study of blood T cell repertoires in COVID-19. Study information: Samples representing acute and convalescent COVID-19 were sourced from the United States, Italy and Spain. T cells, B-cell-depleted T cells, or PBMCs provided the cDNA or gDNA that served as material.

Here immunoSEQ multiplex PCR was the method, and the copy in TCRdb shows in-frame clones only, minus some. The table lists almost 95,000 clones, 70% to 90% of them singletons, with approximately 16% in the top ten. This CDR3 contains 13 residues. Germline V gives CDR1 SGHDT, CDR2 YYEEEE. The J segment lost 2 bases and the V segment lost 4 bases, leaving 1 base of the junction unmatched. The rearrangement uses TRBV5-6 and TRBJ2-7, with TRBD1 identical over 9 bases. This TCR came from a woman aged 55-75 years with COVID-19, enrolled during active disease. Material: peripheral blood. The CDR3 DNA reads as TGTGCCAGCAGCAGGGACAGGGCCTACGAGCAGTACTTC. Its translation is CASSRDRAYEQYF.